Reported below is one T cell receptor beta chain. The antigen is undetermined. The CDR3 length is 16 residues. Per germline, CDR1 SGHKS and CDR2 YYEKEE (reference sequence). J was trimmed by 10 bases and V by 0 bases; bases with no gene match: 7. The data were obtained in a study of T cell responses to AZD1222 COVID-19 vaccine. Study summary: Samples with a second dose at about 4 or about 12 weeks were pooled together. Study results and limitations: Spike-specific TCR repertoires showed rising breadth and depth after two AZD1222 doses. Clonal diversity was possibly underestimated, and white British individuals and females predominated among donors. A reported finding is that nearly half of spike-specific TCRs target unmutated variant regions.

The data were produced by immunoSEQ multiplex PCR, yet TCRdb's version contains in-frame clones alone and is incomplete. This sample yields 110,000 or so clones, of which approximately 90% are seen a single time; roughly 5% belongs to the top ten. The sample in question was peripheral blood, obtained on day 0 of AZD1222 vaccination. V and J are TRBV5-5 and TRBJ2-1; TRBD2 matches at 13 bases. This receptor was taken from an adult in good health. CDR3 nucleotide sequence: TGTGCCAGCAGCTTGGCATGGACTAGCGGGAGCGACGAGCAGTTCTTC. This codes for CASSLAWTSGSDEQFF.